This T cell receptor (beta chain) was retrieved from a study of T cell changes during pregnancy in multiple sclerosis. Clones were read by immunoSEQ multiplex PCR, and TCRdb kept only the in-frame ones, dropping some. The table includes around 81,000 clones, roughly 90% detected once. The length of the CDR3 is 15 residues. Germline V gene data show CDR1 as SNHLY and CDR2 as FYNNEI. J gave up 6 bases and V 3 bases, and 6 bases lay outside the gene matches. This TCR was recovered from a female donor in good health, enrolled as a control in a pregnancy study. Sequences were derived from peripheral blood, sampled after pregnancy. The V and J genes are TRBV2 and TRBJ2-2; 8 bases map to TRBD1. The CDR3 sequence: CASSEAQGAAGELFF. In DNA, the CDR3 is TGTGCCAGCAGTGAGGCCCAGGGGGCGGCCGGGGAGCTGTTTTTT.